The TCR beta chain under discussion was sequenced for a study of T-cell reconstitution after alpha-beta-depleted transplantation in children. Study-wide points: Newly generated T cells supplied most T-cell counts and diversity one year post-transplant.

Unique molecular identifiers were built into the TCRbeta library. MiXCR, applied by TCRdb to the PCR reads, yields one record per CDR3 protein. This table has about 980,000 distinct CDR3 sequences, roughly 29% appearing once. A remark on this clonotype: Its antigen is not known.

The V and J ends lost 0 bases and 8 bases, in that order; junction bases with no gene match: 7. Germline assignment: CDR1 SGHTA and CDR2 FQGNSA. The CDR3 extends over 16 amino acids. The chain recombines TRBV7-2 with TRBJ2-2; 9 bases map to TRBD2. The sequence was obtained from a boy younger than two who had a stem cell transplant for SCID, so the T cells may come from the graft donor. Source: PBMCs, mostly from graft donor cells, taken 360 days after TCRalphabeta/CD19-depleted stem cell transplant. The CDR3 DNA reads TGTGCCAGCAGCTTAGCGCGGCTAGCGGGGTCTGGGGAGCTGTTTTTT. The encoded protein is CASSLARLAGSGELFF.